This TCR beta chain was documented in a study of T cells after yellow fever vaccination. Study at large: When fractions had low cell numbers, they were prepared with SMART-Seq v4 Ultra Low Input.

The TCR cDNA carried a universal primer site and UMIs from 5'RACE template switching. TCRdb used MiXCR to reprocess the 5' RACE reads, holding one entry per CDR3 protein. The sample carries about 58,000 distinct CDR3 sequences, 5.7% recorded once. This clonotype came up many times. V was shortened by 6 bases and J by 6 bases, with 8 bases between the two germline ends. There are 12 residues in the CDR3. The chain has TRBV12-3 or TRBV12-4 and TRBJ2-2, with D perhaps TRBD2 (5 bases). Here the sequenced sample was PBMCs, either bulk or a sorted T-cell subset (CD4+, CD8+, memory, or dextramer-sorted; not recorded which), taken on the day of the yellow fever booster vaccination. The sequence was obtained from a man between 18 and 35 years old who received the YFV17D yellow fever vaccine. In DNA, the CDR3 is TGTGCCAGCAGCGAGGGTTCCGGGGAGCTGTTTTTT. As protein: CASSEGSGELFF.